One sample yielded the 22 T cell receptor beta chains listed below, sequenced in a study of OX40 agonist ivuxolimab in advanced cancers. This table comes from immunoSEQ multiplex PCR, and its TCRdb copy is limited to in-frame clones, with some not included. The data contain some 86,000 clones, 70% to 90% of them singletons. Sample: CD4+ or CD8+ T cells sorted from blood, taken in a trial of the OX40 agonist ivuxolimab. Receptor source: an adult with an advanced solid tumor such as melanoma, head and neck, liver or kidney cancer.

In this sample, this clone turned up a few times. The chain joins TRBV5-4 to TRBJ2-3; 12 nucleotides align to TRBD1. With V trimmed by 3 bases and J by 4 bases, 6 bases remained unmatched. Germline assignment: CDR1 SGHNT and CDR2 YYREEE (reference sequence). This CDR3 has 16 amino acids. The CDR3 DNA is TGTGCCAGCAGCTCGCCCGGGACAGGGGGCCCAGATACGCAGTATTTT. This encodes CASSSPGTGGPDTQYF.

This clone was found once. The J gene is TRBJ2-1, the V gene TRBV11-3, with 11 bases lining up with TRBD2. The CDR3 totals 16 residues. The V gene end was trimmed by 3 bases and the J gene end by 3 bases; junction bases not matched to a gene: 4. Germline V gene data show CDR1 as SGHNT and CDR2 as YENEEA. The CDR3 loop reads CASSFALAGGYNEQFF. DNA of the CDR3: TGTGCCAGCAGCTTCGCTCTAGCGGGAGGCTACAATGAGCAGTTCTTC.

V gene TRBV5-5 combines with J gene TRBJ2-7; D is uncertain. Germline loops: CDR1 SGHKS, CDR2 YYEKEE (reference sequence). V was shortened by 1 base and J by 0 bases, with 8 bases between the two germline ends. The CDR3 contains 14 residues. The CDR3 reads CASSLRLPSYEQYF. CDR3 DNA sequence: TGTGCCAGCAGCTTGCGTCTCCCCTCCTACGAGCAGTACTTC.

This clone was observed once. The rearrangement links TRBV7-9 to TRBJ1-2; maybe TRBD1 (5 bases). The CDR3 has 13 residues. Germline values: CDR1 SEHNR, CDR2 FQNEAQ (reference sequence). Trimming stripped 2 bases from V and 2 bases from J, with 6 bases between. CDR3: CASSLNRNYGYTF. CDR3 DNA sequence: TGTGCCAGCAGCTTAAACAGGAACTATGGCTACACCTTC.

This clone was observed a handful of times. The V gene is TRBV7-9, the J gene TRBJ2-5, with 9 bases lining up with TRBD1. This CDR3 is built from 16 residues. Germline CDR1 reads SEHNR; CDR2 reads FQNEAQ (reference sequence). Trimming removed 4 bases from V and 5 bases from J; junction bases left unmatched: 11. CDR3 in amino acids: CASSSPGTGRLETQYF. CDR3 nucleotide sequence: TGTGCCAGCAGCTCCCCCGGGACAGGGCGCTTGGAGACCCAGTACTTC.

The chain has TRBV6-6 and TRBJ2-6, with D maybe TRBD1 (5 bases). This CDR3 is built from 15 residues. V was trimmed by 2 bases and J by 4 bases, leaving 9 bases between them. Per germline, CDR1 MNHNY and CDR2 SVGAGI (reference sequence). The CDR3 spells CASSYVSGGANVLTF. CDR3 coding DNA: TGTGCCAGCAGTTACGTTTCAGGGGGGGCCAACGTCCTGACTTTC.

The chain combines TRBV27 with TRBJ2-1; 10 bases fit TRBD2. Per germline, CDR1 MNHEY and CDR2 SMNVEV (reference sequence). The junction had 7 bases not matched to a gene; V was cut back by 4 bases and J by 7 bases. This CDR3 comprises 15 residues. The CDR3: CASSSASGSVNEQFF. The CDR3 nucleotides are TGTGCCAGCAGTTCAGCTAGCGGGAGTGTAAATGAGCAGTTCTTC.

This chain connects TRBV27 to TRBJ2-7; D unclear. This CDR3 region has 15 residues. V dropped 2 bases and J dropped 2 bases, with 13 bases sitting between them. CDR1 MNHEY and CDR2 SMNVEV come from the germline V gene (reference sequence). The CDR3 sequence is CASSLGYMAAYEQYF. The CDR3 DNA is TGTGCCAGCAGTTTAGGATATATGGCTGCCTACGAGCAGTACTTC.

In its sample, this clone was seen once. The CDR3 sequence is CASSYSTGGIYNEQFF. The DNA for the CDR3 is TGTGCCAGCAGTTACTCGACCGGAGGTATATACAATGAGCAGTTCTTC. The chain combines TRBV6-5 with TRBJ2-1, with a possible D match to TRBD2 (5 bases). Germline V gene data show CDR1 as MNHEY and CDR2 as SVGAGI. The CDR3 has 16 residues. V was shortened by 0 bases and J by 4 bases, with 13 bases between the two germline ends.

This chain joins TRBV9 and TRBJ2-5; 7 bases are a match to TRBD2. The germline gives CDR1 SGDLS, CDR2 YYNGEE. The CDR3 has 15 amino acids. V shed 1 base and J 4 bases; nucleotides not matched to a gene: 7. CDR3 residues: CASSVWGGSVETQYF. In DNA, the CDR3 is TGTGCCAGCAGCGTATGGGGCGGGAGCGTAGAGACCCAGTACTTC.

V and J are TRBV9 and TRBJ2-3; D uncertain. Trimming took 3 bases from V and 3 from J, leaving 11 bases between them. Germline values: CDR1 SGDLS, CDR2 YYNGEE. CDR3 length: 14 residues. DNA of the CDR3: TGTGCCAGCAGCGGAAGTACTGAGACAGATACGCAGTATTTT. Translating gives CASSGSTETDTQYF.

The V gene is TRBV4-1, the J gene TRBJ1-1; 9 positions match TRBD1. V was clipped by 4 bases and J by 5 bases; unmatched bases: 5. Germline-derived CDR1 and CDR2 are MGHRA and YSYEKL. The CDR3 is 14 amino acids. The CDR3 protein is CASSRETGGTEAFF. As DNA, the CDR3 is TGCGCCAGCAGCCGAGAGACAGGGGGGACTGAAGCTTTCTTT.

This CDR3 is CASSPWTSSEQFF. The CDR3 DNA reads TGTGCCAGCAGCCCATGGACTAGCTCGGAGCAGTTCTTC. This chain uses TRBV9 with TRBJ2-1; 8 bases are a match to TRBD2. V dropped 4 bases and J dropped 10; count of bases not matched to a gene: 7. CDR1 is SGDLS, CDR2 YYNGEE, per germline. CDR3 size: 13 residues.

This chain links TRBV6-5 with TRBJ1-2; D call uncertain. The germline V gene has CDR1 MNHEY and CDR2 SVGAGI. Trimming removed 0 bases at V and 8 bases at J, with 19 bases between. CDR3 size: 16 residues. The CDR3 protein is CASSYSGEGPSRGYTF. CDR3 coding DNA: TGTGCCAGCAGTTACTCCGGAGAGGGCCCTTCGCGCGGCTACACCTTC.

This clone has a handful of counts. The chain uses TRBV5-5 and TRBJ2-7; D unresolved. CDR3 size: 13 residues. The V end lost 1 base, the J end lost 5 bases, and 10 bases lay between the germline ends. In germline, CDR1 is SGHKS, CDR2 YYEKEE (reference sequence). The chain's CDR3 is CASSLPGSNEQYF. For the CDR3, the DNA is TGTGCCAGCAGCTTGCCGGGCAGCAACGAGCAGTACTTC.

The V and J genes are TRBV6-6 and TRBJ1-1, with D perhaps TRBD1 (6 bases). Between the trimmed V and J ends, which lost 7 bases and 6 bases, there was a span of 18 bases. CDR1 is MNHNY and CDR2 is SVGAGI in the germline V gene (reference sequence). The CDR3 loop spans 14 amino acids. Here the CDR3 reads CASNLLPGVPEAFF. The DNA for the CDR3 is TGTGCCAGCAACTTACTGCCAGGGGTCCCTGAAGCTTTCTTT.

V gene TRBV6-1 combines with J gene TRBJ1-4; unclear D gene. From germline, CDR1 is MNHNS and CDR2 SASEGT. Trimming took 4 bases from V and 4 from J, leaving 13 bases between them. This CDR3 contains 15 residues. This CDR3 is CASSVSNGDNEKLFF. The CDR3 bases are TGTGCCAGCAGTGTGTCCAACGGGGATAATGAAAAACTGTTTTTT.

The CDR3 region is CASRTDQGGLTEAFF. DNA for the CDR3: TGTGCCAGCAGAACAGACCAGGGGGGGCTCACTGAAGCTTTCTTT. V gene TRBV25-1 combines with J gene TRBJ1-1; 7 bases agree with TRBD1. The CDR3 has 15 amino acids. Germline CDR1 MGHDK, CDR2 SYGVNS. Unmatched junction bases numbered 11, after V lost 6 bases and J lost 4 bases.

The gene calls are TRBV9 and TRBJ2-1; TRBD2 is a possible D gene (6 bases). V lost 5 bases to trimming and J lost 6 bases, with 12 bases between them. The CDR3 length is 13 residues. In germline, CDR1 is SGDLS, CDR2 YYNGEE. This chain's CDR3 is CASSFWDSNEQFF. CDR3 DNA sequence: TGTGCCAGCAGTTTCTGGGACTCCAATGAGCAGTTCTTC.

The chain is built from TRBV5-4 and TRBJ2-7; possible D gene TRBD1, 5 bases. V was trimmed by 2 bases and J by 0 bases, leaving 9 bases between them. The germline CDR1 and CDR2 sequences are SGHNT and YYREEE (reference sequence). The CDR3 sequence is 14 residues long. The CDR3 reads CASSLGDSSYEQYF. The CDR3 DNA is TGTGCCAGCAGCTTAGGCGACAGCTCCTACGAGCAGTACTTC.

This chain uses TRBV11-2 with TRBJ1-2; no clear D gene. Per the germline V gene, CDR1 is SGHAT and CDR2 is FQNNGV. The CDR3 covers 13 residues. Deletions cut 5 bases from V and 8 bases from J, with 15 bases between. In DNA form, the CDR3 reads TGTGCCAGCAGCGAAGAGGGAGCGGGGGGCTACACCTTC. Protein product: CASSEEGAGGYTF. The full variable domain, with the rest looked up from reference TRBV11-2 and TRBJ1-2, is EAGVAQSPRYKIIEKRQSVAFWCNPISGHATLYWYQQILGQGPKLLIQFQNNGVVDDSQLPKDRFSAERLKGVDSTLKIQPAKLEDSAVYLCASSEEGAGGYTFGSGTRLTVV.

The chain joins TRBV6-6 to TRBJ2-7; the D is unclear. The CDR3 sequence is 14 residues long. Germline V lookup: CDR1 MNHNY, CDR2 SVGAGI (reference sequence). Trimming left V 6 bases short and J 0 bases short, with 12 bases between. This CDR3 is CASSETPPSYEQYF. The CDR3 DNA reads TGTGCCAGCAGCGAGACACCCCCCTCCTACGAGCAGTACTTC.